Below are 26 T cell receptor beta chains sequenced from a single sample in a study of T cell clusters in autoimmune cytopenias. About 37,500 genome equivalents of blood DNA were amplified for TRB. TRB was amplified by touch-down multiplex PCR, primer pools A and B combined. No DNA is given; TCRdb re-called the multiplex PCR reads and lists each CDR3 protein once. This sample's clone table lists about 3,400 distinct CDR3 sequences. These data were also filed under a second study, of T cell repertoires in aging, cancer and after chemotherapy.

Sequenced input: peripheral blood. These TCRs come from a human donor in good health.

The chain uses TRBV30 and TRBJ1-5; TCRdb picks TRBD1, but there is no DNA to check that call. The CDR3 consists of 13 residues. Germline CDR1 GTSNPN, CDR2 SVGIG (reference sequence). The CDR3 sequence: CASGAGGNQPQHF.

The chain carries TRBV5-1 and TRBJ2-7; TCRdb's D call of TRBD1 is untestable without DNA. CDR1 SGHRS and CDR2 YFSETQ come from the germline V gene. The CDR3 is 14 amino acids. The CDR3 loop reads CASSLWDTPYEQYF.

V and J are TRBV20-1 and TRBJ2-5. Per germline, CDR1 DFQATT and CDR2 SNEGSKA (reference sequence). There are 14 residues in the CDR3. The CDR3 region is CSARGQDGQETQYF.

This clonotype shows up as large by frequency. The chain combines TRBV6-5 with TRBJ1-2; the TCRdb call, TRBD1, lacks DNA for checking. The length of the CDR3 is 15 residues. Germline V gene sequence: CDR1 MNHEY, CDR2 SVGAGI. CDR3 residues: CASSYSISGPDGYTF.

This clonotype is deemed medium-sized by its frequency. V gene TRBV6-4 combines with J gene TRBJ2-1. The CDR3 totals 13 residues. Germline V lookup: CDR1 MRHNA, CDR2 SNTAGT. The CDR3 here is CASSATEADEQFF.

According to its frequency, this clonotype is medium-sized. The genes are TRBV30 and TRBJ1-5; as DNA is missing, the TRBD1 call by TCRdb cannot be tested. CDR1 GTSNPN and CDR2 SVGIG come from the germline V gene (reference sequence). This CDR3 has 12 residues. The CDR3 protein is CAWSVKGGPQHF.

This clonotype is medium-sized (0.01 to 0.1%) by frequency. The gene calls are TRBV6-2 or TRBV6-3 and TRBJ2-6; lacking DNA, the TRBD2 call made by TCRdb goes unchecked. The germline V gene has CDR1 MNHEY and CDR2 SVGEGT. The CDR3 is 17 amino acids. The CDR3 here is CASSSGDFTSGANVLTF.

This clonotype registers medium-sized by frequency. This chain links TRBV29-1 with TRBJ2-3. The CDR3 totals 11 residues. Germline CDR1 reads SQVTM; CDR2 reads ANQGSEA. The CDR3 spells CSVDYGFTQYF.

The chain joins TRBV2 to TRBJ1-1. CDR3 length: 14 amino acids. Germline V CDR1 and CDR2: SNHLY, FYNNEI. Here the CDR3 reads CASNGPLANTEAFF.

This clonotype registers medium-sized by frequency. This chain uses TRBV28 with TRBJ1-2. The CDR3 is made up of 15 amino acids. CDR1 and CDR2 from the germline V gene are MDHEN and SYDVKM. CDR3 sequence reads: CASSLGGTSSYGYTF.

By frequency, this clonotype registers medium-sized. The chain carries TRBV7-2 and TRBJ2-5; TCRdb's D gene call, TRBD2, goes unchecked for lack of DNA. Germline-derived CDR1 and CDR2 are SGHTA and FQGNSA. The CDR3 runs 14 residues. CDR3 sequence reads: CASSLLGPQETQYF. Based on the CDR3 plus reference TRBV7-2 and TRBJ2-5, the full variable domain is GAGVSQSPSNKVTEKGKDVELRCDPISGHTALYWYRQSLGQGLEFLIYFQGNSAPDKSGLPSDRFSAERTGGSVSTLTIQRTQQEDSAVYLCASSLLGPQETQYFGPGTRLLVL.

The rearrangement joins TRBV28 to TRBJ1-1; the TRBD1 assignment by TCRdb is unverifiable without DNA. The CDR3 consists of 15 residues. The germline V gene has CDR1 MDHEN and CDR2 SYDVKM. This CDR3 is CASSFWRGMNTEAFF.

This clonotype is medium-sized by frequency. This chain connects TRBV28 to TRBJ2-1. This CDR3 contains 12 residues. Germline CDR1 MDHEN, CDR2 SYDVKM. The CDR3 loop reads CASSDTYNEQFF.

This clonotype is deemed medium-sized by its frequency. This sequence joins TRBV11-2 and TRBJ2-5. Germline assignment: CDR1 SGHAT and CDR2 FQNNGV. This CDR3 is 15 amino acids long. The CDR3 loop is CASSLKSWYQETQYF. Complete variable domain (other parts from reference TRBV11-2 and TRBJ2-5): EAGVAQSPRYKIIEKRQSVAFWCNPISGHATLYWYQQILGQGPKLLIQFQNNGVVDDSQLPKDRFSAERLKGVDSTLKIQPAKLEDSAVYLCASSLKSWYQETQYFGPGTRLLVL.

In terms of frequency, this clonotype is medium-sized (0.01 to 0.1%). The chain links TRBV6-2 or TRBV6-3 to TRBJ2-2; TCRdb reports TRBD2, a call that lacks DNA to check it against. The germline V gene has CDR1 MNHEY and CDR2 SVGEGT. The CDR3 consists of 14 residues. This CDR3 is CASTIGTSTGELFF.

This clonotype registers medium-sized by frequency. V usage is TRBV13 and J usage is TRBJ1-5; TCRdb indicates TRBD1, and absent DNA this call remains unverified. Germline CDR1 PRHDT, CDR2 FYEKMQ (reference sequence). This CDR3 region has 18 residues. The CDR3 sequence is CASSSPPGTGPPNQPQHF. Full variable domain (outside the CDR3, taken from reference TRBV13 and TRBJ1-5): AAGVIQSPRHLIKEKRETATLKCYPIPRHDTVYWYQQGPGQDPQFLISFYEKMQSDKGSIPDRFSAQQFSDYHSELNMSSLELGDSALYFCASSSPPGTGPPNQPQHFGDGTRLSIL.

This chain uses TRBV6-5 with TRBJ2-4; TCRdb's D gene call, TRBD1, goes unchecked for lack of DNA. The CDR3 contains 16 residues. The V gene's germline CDR1 is MNHEY and CDR2 SVGAGI. The CDR3 sequence: CASRPGTEAAKNIQYF.

This clonotype is classed as large by frequency. This sequence joins TRBV20-1 and TRBJ2-1; the TCRdb call, TRBD2, lacks DNA for checking. Germline V gene lookup returns CDR1 DFQATT and CDR2 SNEGSKA (reference sequence). The CDR3 contains 14 residues. The CDR3 is CSAKELAGYNEQFF.

This clonotype is deemed medium-sized by its frequency. The chain is built from TRBV28 and TRBJ2-6. Germline V gene lookup returns CDR1 MDHEN and CDR2 SYDVKM. This CDR3 has 14 amino acids. This chain's CDR3 is CASSSVSGANVLTF.

Its frequency marks this clonotype as medium-sized (0.01 to 0.1%). The chain carries TRBV27 and TRBJ1-1; TCRdb selects TRBD1, and the lack of DNA leaves this call unchecked. The CDR3 runs to 16 residues. The germline CDR1 and CDR2 sequences are MNHEY and SMNVEV (reference sequence). The CDR3 here is CASSLRQGRAGTEAFF.

This clonotype shows up as medium-sized (0.01 to 0.1%) by frequency. The chain links TRBV4-2 to TRBJ2-3; there is no DNA to check the TCRdb D call of TRBD1. Germline V gives CDR1 LGHNA, CDR2 YNFKEQ. The CDR3 length is 14 residues. The CDR3 region is CASSHWGATDTQYF.

This chain uses TRBV21-1 with TRBJ2-7; TCRdb picks TRBD1, but there is no DNA to check that call. TRBV21-1 is labeled a pseudogene. This CDR3 comprises 14 residues. CDR3 sequence reads: CASSKNVRDYEQYF.

This clonotype is medium-sized by frequency. The CDR3 region is CSATPGTSGYNEQFF. The chain joins TRBV20-1 to TRBJ2-1; TCRdb's assignment of TRBD2 cannot be checked, as there is no DNA. Germline CDR1 and CDR2: DFQATT and SNEGSKA (reference sequence). The CDR3 has 15 amino acids.

By frequency, this clonotype registers medium-sized (0.01 to 0.1%). The rearrangement uses TRBV7-6 and TRBJ2-2; TCRdb lists TRBD2, though no DNA is available to test this call. Per germline, CDR1 SGHVS and CDR2 FNYEAQ. The CDR3 is 15 residues long. Here the CDR3 reads CASSLAGAGTGELFF. Full variable domain (missing parts from reference TRBV7-6 and TRBJ2-2): GAGVSQSPRYKVTKRGQDVALRCDPISGHVSLYWYRQALGQGPEFLTYFNYEAQQDKSGLPNDRFSAERPEGSISTLTIQRTEQRDSAMYRCASSLAGAGTGELFFGEGSRLTVL.

This clonotype is labeled medium-sized based on frequency. This chain links TRBV6-5 with TRBJ2-1; TCRdb lists TRBD1, though no DNA is available to test this call. Germline CDR1 is MNHEY and CDR2 is SVGAGI. The CDR3 is made up of 14 amino acids. This CDR3 reads CASSYPPYHNEQFF.

This clonotype shows up as medium-sized (0.01 to 0.1%) by frequency. The gene calls are TRBV6-1 and TRBJ2-1; TCRdb selects TRBD1, and the lack of DNA leaves this call unchecked. Germline lookup yields CDR1 MNHNS and CDR2 SASEGT. The CDR3 extends over 14 amino acids. Here the CDR3 reads CASRGAGTNNEQFF.